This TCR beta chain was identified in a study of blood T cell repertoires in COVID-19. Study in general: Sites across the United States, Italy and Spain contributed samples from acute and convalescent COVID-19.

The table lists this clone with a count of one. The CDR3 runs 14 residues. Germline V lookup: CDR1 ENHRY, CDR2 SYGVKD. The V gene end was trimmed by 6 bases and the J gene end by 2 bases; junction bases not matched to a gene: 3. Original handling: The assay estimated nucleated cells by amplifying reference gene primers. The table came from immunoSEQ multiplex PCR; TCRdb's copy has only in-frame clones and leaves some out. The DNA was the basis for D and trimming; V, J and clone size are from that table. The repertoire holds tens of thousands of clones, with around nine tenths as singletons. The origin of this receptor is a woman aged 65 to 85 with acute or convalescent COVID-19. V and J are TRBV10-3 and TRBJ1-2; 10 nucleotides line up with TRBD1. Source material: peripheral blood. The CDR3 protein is CAIRETGGNYGYTF. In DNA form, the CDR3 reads TGTGCCATCAGAGAGACAGGGGGCAACTATGGCTACACCTTC.